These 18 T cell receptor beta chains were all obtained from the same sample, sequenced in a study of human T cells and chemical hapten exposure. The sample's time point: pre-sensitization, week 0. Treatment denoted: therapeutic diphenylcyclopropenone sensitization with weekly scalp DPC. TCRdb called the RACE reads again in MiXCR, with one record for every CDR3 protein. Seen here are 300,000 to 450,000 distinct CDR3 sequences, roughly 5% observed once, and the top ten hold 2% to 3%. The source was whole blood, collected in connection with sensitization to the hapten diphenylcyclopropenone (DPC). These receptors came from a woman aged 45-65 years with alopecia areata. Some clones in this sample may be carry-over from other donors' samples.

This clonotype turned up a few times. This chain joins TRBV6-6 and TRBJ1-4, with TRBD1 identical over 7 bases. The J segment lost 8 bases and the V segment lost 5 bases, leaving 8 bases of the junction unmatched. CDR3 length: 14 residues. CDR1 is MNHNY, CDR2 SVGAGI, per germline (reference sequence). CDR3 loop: CASSRQGGKEKLFF. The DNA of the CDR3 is TGTGCCAGCAGTCGACAGGGAGGTAAAGAAAAACTGTTTTTT.

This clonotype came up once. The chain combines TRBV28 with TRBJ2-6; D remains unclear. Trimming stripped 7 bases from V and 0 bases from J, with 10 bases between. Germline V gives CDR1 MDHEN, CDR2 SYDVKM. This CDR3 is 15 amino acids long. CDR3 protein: CASTSGASGANVLTF. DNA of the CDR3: TGTGCCAGCACCTCAGGAGCCTCTGGGGCCAACGTCCTGACTTTC. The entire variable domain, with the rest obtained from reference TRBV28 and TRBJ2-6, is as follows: DVKVTQSSRYLVKRTGEKVFLECVQDMDHENMFWYRQDPGLGLRLIYFSYDVKMKEKGDIPEGYSVSREKKERFSLILESASTNQTSMYLCASTSGASGANVLTFGAGSRLTVL.

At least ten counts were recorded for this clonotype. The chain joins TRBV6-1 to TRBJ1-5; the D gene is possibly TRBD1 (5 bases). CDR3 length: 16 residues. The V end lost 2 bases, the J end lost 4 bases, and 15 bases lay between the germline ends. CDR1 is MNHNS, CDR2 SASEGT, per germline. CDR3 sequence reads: CASSERVGGGNQPQHF. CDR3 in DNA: TGTGCCAGCAGTGAAAGAGTTGGGGGAGGGAATCAGCCCCAGCATTTT.

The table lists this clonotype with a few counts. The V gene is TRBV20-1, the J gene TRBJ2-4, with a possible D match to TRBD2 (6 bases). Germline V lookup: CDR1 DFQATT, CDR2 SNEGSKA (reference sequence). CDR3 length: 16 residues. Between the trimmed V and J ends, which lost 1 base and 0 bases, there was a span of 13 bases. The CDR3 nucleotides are TGCAGTGCTAGAGTGGCGGGGCGAGGAGCCAAAAACATTCAGTACTTC. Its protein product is CSARVAGRGAKNIQYF.

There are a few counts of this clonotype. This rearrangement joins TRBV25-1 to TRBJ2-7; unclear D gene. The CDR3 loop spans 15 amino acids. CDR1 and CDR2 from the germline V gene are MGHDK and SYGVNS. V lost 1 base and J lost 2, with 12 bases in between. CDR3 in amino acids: CASSESLDRPYEQYF. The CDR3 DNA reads TGTGCCAGCAGTGAATCCCTTGACCGACCCTACGAGCAGTACTTC.

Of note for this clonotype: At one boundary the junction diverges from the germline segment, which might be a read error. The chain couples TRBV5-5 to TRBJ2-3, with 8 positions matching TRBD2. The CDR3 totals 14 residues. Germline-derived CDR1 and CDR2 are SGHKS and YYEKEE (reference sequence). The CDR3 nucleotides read TGTGCCAGCAGCTCCAGCGGGAGCACAGATTCGCAGTATTTT. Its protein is CASSSSGSTDSQYF.

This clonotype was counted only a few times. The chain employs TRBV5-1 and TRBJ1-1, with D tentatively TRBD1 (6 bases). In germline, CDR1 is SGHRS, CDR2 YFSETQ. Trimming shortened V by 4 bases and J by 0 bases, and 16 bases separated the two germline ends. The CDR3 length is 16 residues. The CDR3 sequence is CASSPGTLSLNTEAFF. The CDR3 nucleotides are TGCGCCAGCAGCCCCGGGACACTTTCCTTGAACACTGAAGCTTTCTTT.

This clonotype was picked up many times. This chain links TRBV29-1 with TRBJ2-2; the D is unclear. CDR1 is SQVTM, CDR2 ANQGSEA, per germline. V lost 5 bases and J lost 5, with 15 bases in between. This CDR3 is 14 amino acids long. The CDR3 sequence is CSVLSQASTGELFF. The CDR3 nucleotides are TGCAGCGTTCTCTCCCAGGCATCTACCGGGGAGCTGTTTTTT.

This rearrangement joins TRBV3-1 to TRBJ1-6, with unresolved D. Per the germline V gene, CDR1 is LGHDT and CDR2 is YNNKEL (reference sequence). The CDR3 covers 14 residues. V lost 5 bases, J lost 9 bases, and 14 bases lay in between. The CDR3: CASSLRTPGSPLHF. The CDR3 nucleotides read TGTGCCAGCAGCTTGCGGACCCCCGGTTCACCCCTCCACTTT.

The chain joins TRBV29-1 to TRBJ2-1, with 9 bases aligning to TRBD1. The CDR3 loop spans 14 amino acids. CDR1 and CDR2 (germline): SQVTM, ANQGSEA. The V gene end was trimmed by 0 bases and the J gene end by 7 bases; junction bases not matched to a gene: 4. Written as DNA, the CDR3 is TGCAGCGTTGAAGATTACAGGGGGCGGAATGAGCAGTTCTTC. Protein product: CSVEDYRGRNEQFF.

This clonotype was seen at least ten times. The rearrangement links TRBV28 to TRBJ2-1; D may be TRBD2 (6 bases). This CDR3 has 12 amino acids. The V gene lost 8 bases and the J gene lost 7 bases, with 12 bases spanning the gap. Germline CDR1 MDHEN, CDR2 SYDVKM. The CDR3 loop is CASGLTRNEQFF. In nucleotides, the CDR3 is TGTGCCAGCGGCCTGACTAGGAATGAGCAGTTCTTC.

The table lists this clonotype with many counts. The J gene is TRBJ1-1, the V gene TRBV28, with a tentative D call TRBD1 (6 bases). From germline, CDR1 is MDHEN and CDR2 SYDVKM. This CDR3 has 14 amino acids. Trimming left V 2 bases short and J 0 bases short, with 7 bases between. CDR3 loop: CASSLPGVNTEAFF. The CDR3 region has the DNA TGTGCCAGCAGTTTACCAGGGGTGAACACTGAAGCTTTCTTT.

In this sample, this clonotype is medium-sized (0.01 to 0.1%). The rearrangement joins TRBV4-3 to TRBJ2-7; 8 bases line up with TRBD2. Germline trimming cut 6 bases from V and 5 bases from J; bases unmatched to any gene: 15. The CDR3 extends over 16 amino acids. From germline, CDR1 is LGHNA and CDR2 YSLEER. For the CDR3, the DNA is TGCGCCAGCAGTCCCGGGAGGGAGGGCCACGTCGACGAGCAGTACTTC. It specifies CASSPGREGHVDEQYF.

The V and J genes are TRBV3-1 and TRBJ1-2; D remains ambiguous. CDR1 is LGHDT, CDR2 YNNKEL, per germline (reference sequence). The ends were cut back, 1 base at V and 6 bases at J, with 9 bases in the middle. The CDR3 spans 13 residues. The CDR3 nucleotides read TGTGCCAGCAGCCAAGGAGAATATCATGGCTACACCTTC. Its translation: CASSQGEYHGYTF.

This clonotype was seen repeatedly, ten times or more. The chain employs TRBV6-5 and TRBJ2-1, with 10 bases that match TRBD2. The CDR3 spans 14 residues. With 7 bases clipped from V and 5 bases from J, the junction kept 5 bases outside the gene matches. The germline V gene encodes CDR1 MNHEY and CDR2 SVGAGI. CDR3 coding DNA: TGTGCCAGCACCTCAGCGGGAGGGCACAATGAGCAGTTCTTC. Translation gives CASTSAGGHNEQFF.

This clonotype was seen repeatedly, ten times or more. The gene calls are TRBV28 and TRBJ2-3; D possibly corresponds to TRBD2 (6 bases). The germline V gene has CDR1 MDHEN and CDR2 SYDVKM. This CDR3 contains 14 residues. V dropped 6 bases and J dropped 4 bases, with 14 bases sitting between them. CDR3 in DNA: TGTGCCAGCAGGAGGGACTGGAGGGCAGATACGCAGTATTTT. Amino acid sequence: CASRRDWRADTQYF.

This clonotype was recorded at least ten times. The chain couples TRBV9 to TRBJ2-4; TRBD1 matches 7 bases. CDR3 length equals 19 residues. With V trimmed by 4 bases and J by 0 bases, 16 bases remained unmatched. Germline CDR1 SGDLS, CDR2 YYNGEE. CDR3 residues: CASSPPPGQTFLAKNIQYF. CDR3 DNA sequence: TGTGCCAGCAGCCCCCCCCCGGGACAGACTTTCCTAGCCAAAAACATTCAGTACTTC.

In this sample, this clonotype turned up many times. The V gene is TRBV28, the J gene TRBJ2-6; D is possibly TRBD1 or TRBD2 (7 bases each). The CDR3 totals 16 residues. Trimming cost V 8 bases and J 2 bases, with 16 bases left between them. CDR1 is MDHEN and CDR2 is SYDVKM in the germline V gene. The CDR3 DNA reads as TGTGCCAGCGTGGCAGGGGGGGTGGCTGGGGCCAACGTCCTGACTTTC. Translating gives CASVAGGVAGANVLTF.